Below, 15 T cell receptor beta chains from the same sample are listed, as sequenced in a study of blood T cell repertoires in COVID-19. Assay: immunoSEQ multiplex PCR; the TCRdb copy retains only in-frame clones and omits some. Of 68,000 or so clones in the sample, around three quarters were seen once. Sequencing input: peripheral blood. These receptors all come from a human donor in a cohort sampled during active COVID-19.

This chain links TRBV11-3 with TRBJ2-2; D might be TRBD2 (5 bases). The CDR3 sequence is 12 residues long. The V gene's germline CDR1 is SGHNT and CDR2 YENEEA. The V gene lost 5 bases and the J gene lost 4 bases, with 5 bases spanning the gap. The CDR3 coding sequence is TGTGCCAGCAGCCGGGGCACCGGGGAGCTGTTTTTT. This codes for CASSRGTGELFF.

The chain has TRBV10-1 and TRBJ2-2; 9 bases line up with TRBD1. The CDR3 contains 16 residues. Trimming removed 5 bases from V and 7 bases from J; junction bases left unmatched: 11. Germline CDR1 reads WNHNN; CDR2 reads SYGVQD (reference sequence). The CDR3 loop reads CASSRSGTGMIGELFF. The DNA for the CDR3 is TGCGCCAGCAGTCGATCCGGGACAGGGATGATCGGGGAGCTGTTTTTT.

The gene calls are TRBV5-4 and TRBJ2-3, with D tentatively TRBD2 (6 bases). Looked up from germline, CDR1 is SGHNT and CDR2 is YYREEE (reference sequence). CDR3 length: 13 residues. V lost 0 bases and J lost 5, with 7 bases in between. The CDR3 here is CASSLVGGDTQYF. CDR3 sequence (DNA): TGTGCCAGCAGCTTGGTGGGGGGAGATACGCAGTATTTT.

V usage is TRBV7-2 and J usage is TRBJ2-3, with 7 bases identical to TRBD2. Germline loops: CDR1 SGHTA, CDR2 FQGNSA. J gave up 4 bases and V 5 bases, and 18 bases lay outside the gene matches. The length of the CDR3 is 18 residues. CDR3 sequence (DNA): TGTGCCAGCAGCCGGGGAGCCAGACTAGCACTTGCCGCAGATACGCAGTATTTT. Translation: CASSRGARLALAADTQYF.

The chain recombines TRBV6-4 with TRBJ2-1; 9 nucleotides align to TRBD2. The CDR3 runs to 16 residues. The V gene's germline CDR1 is MRHNA and CDR2 SNTAGT. Trimming cost V 4 bases and J 5 bases; bases outside gene matches: 9. Here the CDR3 reads CASSVFAGGGHNEQFF. The CDR3 nucleotides are TGTGCCAGCAGTGTTTTTGCGGGAGGGGGCCACAATGAGCAGTTCTTC.

This chain links TRBV2 with TRBJ1-2; 8 nucleotides line up with TRBD1. The junction had 6 bases not matched to a gene; V was cut back by 1 base and J by 8 bases. Germline CDR1 reads SNHLY; CDR2 reads FYNNEI. CDR3 length equals 14 residues. The CDR3 here is CASSEVQGVGGYTF. CDR3 bases: TGTGCCAGCAGTGAAGTACAGGGGGTTGGCGGCTACACCTTC.

V gene TRBV28 combines with J gene TRBJ1-2; weak D call: TRBD1 (5 bases). The CDR3 has 14 amino acids. In germline, CDR1 is MDHEN, CDR2 SYDVKM. The V end was cut by 5 bases, the J end by 5 bases, with 15 bases between. DNA for the CDR3: TGTGCCAGCAGTCTTAGAGGGGACTGGTATGGCTACACCTTC. This codes for CASSLRGDWYGYTF.

V and J are TRBV10-3 and TRBJ1-1, with D maybe TRBD1 (5 bases). In germline, CDR1 is ENHRY, CDR2 SYGVKD. Trimming took off 2 bases at V and 6 bases at J, with 13 bases between the two ends. This CDR3 is 14 amino acids long. The CDR3 DNA reads TGTGCCATCAGTGAGCTGGGAAACAGGTCTGAAGCTTTCTTT. It is translated as CAISELGNRSEAFF.

The CDR3 DNA sequence: TGTGCCAGCAGCCCGGTCCCGGGACAGGGGGCGACAGATACGCAGTATTTT. This gives the protein CASSPVPGQGATDTQYF. The rearrangement joins TRBV5-6 to TRBJ2-3, with 12 nucleotides matching TRBD1. This CDR3 is built from 17 residues. With V trimmed by 4 bases and J by 3 bases, 9 bases remained unmatched. CDR1 and CDR2 from the germline V gene are SGHDT and YYEEEE.

This rearrangement joins TRBV28 to TRBJ2-7, with D possibly being TRBD2 (5 bases). There are 12 residues in the CDR3. V lost 10 bases to trimming and J lost 4 bases, with 14 bases between them. The V gene's germline CDR1 is MDHEN and CDR2 SYDVKM. The CDR3: CATTDYPYEQYF. The CDR3 nucleotides read TGTGCCACCACCGACTATCCGTACGAGCAGTACTTC. The complete variable domain, with remaining parts taken from reference TRBV28 and TRBJ2-7, reads DVKVTQSSRYLVKRTGEKVFLECVQDMDHENMFWYRQDPGLGLRLIYFSYDVKMKEKGDIPEGYSVSREKKERFSLILESASTNQTSMYLCATTDYPYEQYFGPGTRLTVT.

This chain links TRBV15 with TRBJ2-2; maybe TRBD2 (5 bases). The V end was cut by 5 bases, the J end by 3 bases, with 25 bases between. The CDR3 extends over 19 amino acids. Germline CDR1 and CDR2: LNHNV and YYDKDF (reference sequence). The CDR3, as DNA: TGTGCCACCAGCCCCTACCCGGTCGAGGGCATGCAACACACCGGGGAGCTGTTTTTT. This codes for CATSPYPVEGMQHTGELFF. The entire variable domain, with the rest obtained from reference TRBV15 and TRBJ2-2, is as follows: DAMVIQNPRYQVTQFGKPVTLSCSQTLNHNVMYWYQQKSSQAPKLLFHYYDKDFNNEADTPDNFQSRRPNTSFCFLDIRSPGLGDTAMYLCATSPYPVEGMQHTGELFFGEGSRLTVL.

V and J are TRBV27 and TRBJ2-6; D possibly corresponds to TRBD1 (5 bases). Germline lookup yields CDR1 MNHEY and CDR2 SMNVEV (reference sequence). This CDR3 region has 15 residues. Between the trimmed V and J ends, which lost 8 bases and 5 bases, there was a span of 16 bases. CDR3 nucleotide sequence: TGTGCCAGCGGAATGGGGCAGCGCTGGGCCAACGTCCTGACTTTC. Its translation is CASGMGQRWANVLTF. Based on the CDR3 plus reference TRBV27 and TRBJ2-6, the full variable domain is EAQVTQNPRYLITVTGKKLTVTCSQNMNHEYMSWYRQDPGLGLRQIYYSMNVEVTDKGDVPEGYKVSRKEKRNFPLILESPSPNQTSLYFCASGMGQRWANVLTFGAGSRLTVL.

The rearrangement uses TRBV5-1 and TRBJ2-2; 10 nucleotides agree with TRBD2. Germline loops: CDR1 SGHRS, CDR2 YFSETQ. The ends lost 5 bases at V and 4 bases at J; junction bases unmatched: 5. The CDR3 contains 15 residues. The CDR3 DNA reads as TGCGCCAGCAGGGGGGGACTAGCGAGCACCGGGGAGCTGTTTTTT. The encoded protein is CASRGGLASTGELFF.

The chain recombines TRBV27 with TRBJ2-6; D is unresolved. Germline V gene sequence: CDR1 MNHEY, CDR2 SMNVEV (reference sequence). Trimming took 4 bases from V and 0 from J, leaving 4 bases between them. There are 14 residues in the CDR3. CDR3 amino acids: CASSSLSGANVLTF. The CDR3 region has the DNA TGTGCCAGCAGTTCCCTCTCTGGGGCCAACGTCCTGACTTTC.

V gene TRBV11-3 combines with J gene TRBJ1-5; TRBD1 agrees at 8 bases. With V trimmed by 3 bases and J by 4 bases, 14 bases remained unmatched. This CDR3 spans 18 amino acids. Germline lookup yields CDR1 SGHNT and CDR2 YENEEA. CDR3 region: CASSFPRGRNPQNQPQHF. The CDR3 DNA follows: TGTGCCAGCAGCTTCCCCAGGGGGCGCAACCCTCAAAATCAGCCCCAGCATTTT.